The 3 T cell receptor beta chains in this list originate from one sample, sequenced in a study of T-cell reconstitution after alpha-beta-depleted transplantation in children. Unique molecular identifiers were used to barcode this TCRbeta library. Each CDR3 protein gets one entry after TCRdb re-called the PCR reads with MiXCR. The repertoire holds 440,000 or so distinct CDR3 sequences, with 43% as singletons. Sequencing used PBMCs, obtained before TCRalphabeta/CD19-depleted stem cell transplant. The source is a girl aged 2-10 years with aplastic anemia, due to receive a stem cell transplant.

V gene TRBV28 combines with J gene TRBJ2-1; D gene uncertain. The V gene's germline CDR1 is MDHEN and CDR2 SYDVKM. The germline V and J ends were trimmed by 4 bases and 8 bases, with 9 bases remaining between them. This CDR3 spans 12 amino acids. The CDR3 is CASSSSRDEQFF. DNA of the CDR3: TGTGCCAGCAGTTCCTCCCGGGATGAGCAGTTCTTC.

This sequence joins TRBV9 and TRBJ2-3; perhaps D is TRBD1 or TRBD2 (5 bases each). V was shortened by 3 bases and J by 3 bases, with 20 bases between the two germline ends. The CDR3 extends over 17 amino acids. Germline CDR1 reads SGDLS; CDR2 reads YYNGEE. The CDR3 loop is CASSARRGTYQTDTQYF. In DNA, the CDR3 is TGTGCCAGCAGCGCCCGCAGAGGGACGTACCAAACAGATACGCAGTATTTT.

This clonotype has ten or more counts. The chain carries TRBV5-1 and TRBJ2-3, with D possibly matching TRBD1 (5 bases). The V end lost 4 bases, the J end lost 0 bases, and 15 bases lay between the germline ends. The CDR3 contains 16 residues. CDR1 SGHRS and CDR2 YFSETQ come from the germline V gene. The DNA for the CDR3 is TGCGCCAGCAGCCAAGGAGCGACAGCTAGCACAGATACGCAGTATTTT. It specifies CASSQGATASTDTQYF.